This TCR beta chain was identified during a study of memory CD8 T cells in hepatitis C reinfection (dated by TCRdb to 2016 to 2017). Turning to the overall study: Two consecutive HCV infections were spontaneously resolved by three donors, whereas a primary infection was cleared by two donors who then became chronically infected after reinfection. A case counted as HCV reinfection when an HCV RNA test came back positive after two negative tests taken at least 60 days apart. Peak reinfection samples were collected 3 to 8 weeks after reinfection was detected. The TCR beta repertoire of virus-specific CD8 T cells was tracked longitudinally in five donors across an HCV reinfection episode. Between the late 2000s and the early 2010s, several reinfection cases with stored pre-reinfection samples were identified. In the reinfection study, participants with a resolved prior HCV infection were followed up every 3 months. Previously published longitudinal data on tetramer+ CD8 T cell frequency were used to pick the peak reinfection time point.

Library preparation was by the immunoSEQ multiplex PCR assay. Genomic DNA was extracted from the sorted cells, and Adaptive Biotechnologies' automated high-throughput method was used to sequence the TCR beta V, D and J regions. CDR3 regions were amplified with a two-step, bias-controlled multiplex PCR. An Illumina instrument was used to sequence the amplified TCR beta libraries. The source study handled its data this way. Demultiplexed reads were processed to reduce amplification and sequencing bias, and CDR3 sequences were assigned to gene families using the IMGT database. Repertoire data were analyzed with ImmunoSEQ software version 2.0. Out-of-frame sequences and sequences with stop codons in the CDR3 were removed from clonotype lists. Clonotypes with a frequency below 0.01% were excluded because such clonotypes corresponded to less than one cell. To get richness, observed richness was divided by input cell number, while evenness came from dividing Shannon entropy by log observed richness. Simpson diversity and Morisita-Horn overlap indices were used to quantify repertoire diversity and similarity between time points. Clonotypes were sorted into dominant (>1%), sub-dominant (0.5-0.99%), low abundance (0.1-0.49%) or lowest abundance (<0.1%) groups. A germline index was calculated as total CDR3 length minus total nucleotide additions, divided by total CDR3 length. What TCRdb holds here is the immuneACCESS table cut down to in-frame rearrangements. Part of the clones is not present; checked against another copy, under half of the missing clones reflect an unresolved V gene, and the others are unexplained. From that table come the V and J calls and clone size; the DNA was used to work out D and trimming. This sample gives fewer than 50,000 clones in total; approximately 90% of them show up just once. 1.2% of the sample is held by the ten biggest clonotypes.

Trimmed from V: 6 bases; trimmed from J: 0 bases; junction bases lacking a gene match: 3. CDR1 and CDR2 (MNHEY, SMNVEV) derive from the germline V gene (reference sequence). The CDR3, cysteine through phenylalanine, is 15 amino acids long. Only CDR3 DNA is held: 45 bases, read in frame from base 1. The time point label for this specimen denotes: peak reinfection, 3 to 8 weeks after reinfection detection. Sorted cells were sequenced directly ex vivo, with no in vitro expansion before TCR sequencing. Donors were people who inject drugs enrolled in the Montreal Acute Hepatitis C Cohort Study (HEPCO) in Canada. As controls, total naive CD8 T cells were sorted as viable CD3+ CD8+ CD45RO- cells from two donors at all three reinfection time points. Before sorting, cryopreserved peripheral blood mononuclear cells were thawed and used as the source for purifying CD8 T cells. Negative selection with the MACS CD8+ T cell Isolation Kit was used to enrich CD8 T cells. Cells were sorted on a BD FACSAria II sorter running FACSDiva software, and FlowJo was used to analyze the data.

A note on this clone: Its antigen target is currently unknown. Per-base quality was not reported, and no clone a single base away is much larger than it.

Broader findings and caveats from the paper: Because only four or five donors were included, definitive conclusions about public clonotypes linked to secondary clearance were beyond the reach of the study.

The clonotype was recovered from a man aged 18 to 29 with hepatitis C virus infection. The receptor chain draws on TRBV27 and TRBJ2-2, with 8 bases aligning to TRBD1. The specimen was naive CD8+ T cells sorted from blood. What the cell subset or site label conveys for this sample: total naive CD8+CD45RO- T cells. The nucleotide sequence is TGTGCCAGCAGGCGGGACAGGACGAACACCGGGGAGCTGTTTTTT. Its amino acids are CASRRDRTNTGELFF.